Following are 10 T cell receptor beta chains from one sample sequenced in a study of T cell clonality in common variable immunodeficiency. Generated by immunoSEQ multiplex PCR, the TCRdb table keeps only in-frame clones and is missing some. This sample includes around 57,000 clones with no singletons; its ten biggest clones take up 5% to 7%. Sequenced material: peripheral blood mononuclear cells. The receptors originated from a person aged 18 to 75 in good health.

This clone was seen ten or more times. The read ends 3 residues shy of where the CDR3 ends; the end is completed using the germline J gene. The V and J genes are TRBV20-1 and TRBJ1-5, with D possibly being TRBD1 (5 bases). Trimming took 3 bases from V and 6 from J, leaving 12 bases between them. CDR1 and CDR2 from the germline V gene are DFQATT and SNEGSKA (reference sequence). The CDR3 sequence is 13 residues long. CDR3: CSARTATGQPQHF. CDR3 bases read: TGCAGTGCTAGGACAGCTACGGGTCAGCCC.

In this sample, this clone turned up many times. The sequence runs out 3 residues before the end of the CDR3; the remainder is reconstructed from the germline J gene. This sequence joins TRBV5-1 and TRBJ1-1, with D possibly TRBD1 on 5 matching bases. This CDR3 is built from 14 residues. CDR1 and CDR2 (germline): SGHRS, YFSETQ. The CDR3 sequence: CASSFNGGVEKAFF. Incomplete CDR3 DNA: TGCGCCAGCAGCTTCAACGGGGGAGTGGAAAAA. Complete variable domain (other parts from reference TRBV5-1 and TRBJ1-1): KAGVTQTPRYLIKTRGQQVTLSCSPISGHRSVSWYQQTPGQGLQFLFEYFSETQRNKGNFPGRFSGRQFSNSRSEMNVSTLELGDSALYLCASSFNGGVEKAFFGQGTRLTVV.

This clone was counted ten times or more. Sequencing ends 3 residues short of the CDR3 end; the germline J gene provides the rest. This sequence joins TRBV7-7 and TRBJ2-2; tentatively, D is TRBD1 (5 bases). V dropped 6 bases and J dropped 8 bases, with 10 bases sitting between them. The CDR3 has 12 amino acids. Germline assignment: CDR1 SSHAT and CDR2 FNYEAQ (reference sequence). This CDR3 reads CASSPQAGELFF. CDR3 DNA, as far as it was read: TGTGCCAGCAGTCCACAGGCGGGGGAG.

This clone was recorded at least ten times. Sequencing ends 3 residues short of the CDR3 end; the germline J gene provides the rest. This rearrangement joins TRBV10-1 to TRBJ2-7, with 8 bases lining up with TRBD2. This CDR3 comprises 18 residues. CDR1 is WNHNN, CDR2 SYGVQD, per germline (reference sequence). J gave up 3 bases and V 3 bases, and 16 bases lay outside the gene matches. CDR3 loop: CASSDTSGRSIRLYEQYF. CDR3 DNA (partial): TGCGCCAGCAGTGATACCAGCGGGAGATCAATCCGACTCTACGAG.

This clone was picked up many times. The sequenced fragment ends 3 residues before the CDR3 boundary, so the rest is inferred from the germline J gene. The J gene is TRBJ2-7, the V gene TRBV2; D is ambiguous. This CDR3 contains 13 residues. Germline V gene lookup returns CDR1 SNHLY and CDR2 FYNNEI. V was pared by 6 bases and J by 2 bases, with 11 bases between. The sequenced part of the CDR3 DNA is TGTGCCAGCAGCGAGCCCCTACCCTACGAG. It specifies CASSEPLPYE. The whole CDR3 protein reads CASSEPLPYEQYF.

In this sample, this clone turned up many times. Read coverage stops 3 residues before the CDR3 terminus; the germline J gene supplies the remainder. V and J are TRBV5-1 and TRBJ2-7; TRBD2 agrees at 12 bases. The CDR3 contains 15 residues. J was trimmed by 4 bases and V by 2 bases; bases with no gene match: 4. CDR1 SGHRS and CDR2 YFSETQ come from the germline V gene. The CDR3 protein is CASSFGTSGLYEQYF. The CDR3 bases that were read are TGCGCCAGCAGCTTCGGGACTAGCGGGTTGTACGAG.

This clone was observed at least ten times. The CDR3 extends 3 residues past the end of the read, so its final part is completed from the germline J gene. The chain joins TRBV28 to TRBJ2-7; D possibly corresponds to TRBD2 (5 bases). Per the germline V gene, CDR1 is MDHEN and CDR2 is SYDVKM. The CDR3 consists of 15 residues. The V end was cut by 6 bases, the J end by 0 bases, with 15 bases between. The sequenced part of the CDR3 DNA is TGTGCCAGCAGGAAAGACGGGGTCTCCTCCTACGAG. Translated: CASRKDGVSSYE. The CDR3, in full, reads CASRKDGVSSYEQYF.

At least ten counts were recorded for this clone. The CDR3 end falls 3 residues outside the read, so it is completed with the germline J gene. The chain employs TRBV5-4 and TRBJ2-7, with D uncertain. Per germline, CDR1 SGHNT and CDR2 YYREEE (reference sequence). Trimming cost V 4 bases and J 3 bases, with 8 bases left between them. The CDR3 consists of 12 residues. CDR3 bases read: TGTGCCAGCAGCCCAGACAACTACGAG. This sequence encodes CASSPDNYE. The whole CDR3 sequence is CASSPDNYEQYF. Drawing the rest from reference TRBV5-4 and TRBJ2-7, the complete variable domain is ETGVTQSPTHLIKTRGQQVTLRCSSQSGHNTVSWYQQALGQGPQFIFQYYREEENGRGNFPPRFSGLQFPNYSSELNVNALELDDSALYLCASSPDNYEQYFGPGTRLTVT.

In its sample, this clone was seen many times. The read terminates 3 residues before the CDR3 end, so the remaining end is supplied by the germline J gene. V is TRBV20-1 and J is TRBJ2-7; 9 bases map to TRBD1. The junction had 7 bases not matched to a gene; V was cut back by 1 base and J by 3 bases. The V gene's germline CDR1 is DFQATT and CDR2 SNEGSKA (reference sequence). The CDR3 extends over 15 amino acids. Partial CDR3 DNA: TGCAGTGCTAGAGTAGTGACAGGGGGTAACTACGAG. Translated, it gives CSARVVTGGNYE. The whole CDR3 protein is CSARVVTGGNYEQYF.

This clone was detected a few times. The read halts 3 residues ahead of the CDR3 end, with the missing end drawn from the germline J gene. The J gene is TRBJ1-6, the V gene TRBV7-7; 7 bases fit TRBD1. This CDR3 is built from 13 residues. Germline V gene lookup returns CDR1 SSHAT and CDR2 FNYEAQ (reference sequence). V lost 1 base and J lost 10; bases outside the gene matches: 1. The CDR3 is CASSLEGGSPLHF. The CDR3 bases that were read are TGTGCCAGCAGCTTAGAAGGGGGCTCACCC.